These 3 T cell receptor beta chains originate from one sample sequenced in a study of vaccination effects on CD4 cells after COVID-19. What these receptors recognize is not known. Profiling relied on immunoSEQ multiplex PCR, and the TCRdb table lists in-frame clones only, not all of them. The sample records about 43,000 clones, around 76% being singletons. After expansion with viral peptide pools in the ViraFEST assay, antigen-specific CD4+ T cells were sequenced. Following culture for about ten days, CD4+ T cells were isolated. Vaccinees lacked prior SARS-CoV-2 infection and tested negative for nucleocapsid antibodies. The sequencing here drew on CD4+ T cells from PBMCs cultured with SARS-CoV-2 spike peptides, taken before COVID-19 vaccination. These receptors were taken from a human donor who received a COVID-19 vaccine.

The chain has TRBV3-1 (or the pseudogene TRBV3-2) and TRBJ2-5; TRBD1 is a possible D gene (6 bases). CDR1 is LGHDT and CDR2 is YNNKEL in the germline V gene (reference sequence). Trimming took off 4 bases at V and 5 bases at J, with 20 bases between the two ends. There are 16 residues in the CDR3. In nucleotides, the CDR3 is TGTGCCAGCAGCCCCAGGGGCGAGGCAAGGGGGGAGACCCAGTACTTC. This sequence encodes CASSPRGEARGETQYF.

The V gene is TRBV12-3 or TRBV12-4, the J gene TRBJ1-2; unclear D gene. The CDR3 contains 13 residues. Trimming left V 6 bases short and J 4 bases short, with 12 bases between. The chain's CDR3 is CASSHGRIYGYTF. In DNA, the CDR3 is TGTGCCAGCAGCCATGGGAGGATCTATGGCTACACCTTC.

This chain connects TRBV3-1 (or the pseudogene TRBV3-2) to TRBJ2-7, with no clear D. From germline, CDR1 is LGHDT and CDR2 YNNKEL (reference sequence). Trimming removed 3 bases from V and 0 bases from J, with 18 bases in between. This CDR3 spans 17 amino acids. The chain's CDR3 is CASSQWGYRSDSYEQYV. Written as DNA, the CDR3 is TGTGCCAGCAGCCAGTGGGGTTACAGATCTGACTCCTACGAGCAGTACGTC.